The clone carrying this T cell receptor (beta chain) has only one observation. The CDR3 contains 15 residues. The trim removed 5 bases at V and 3 bases at J, leaving 8 bases unmatched. Germline V gene lookup returns CDR1 SGHTA and CDR2 FQGTGA. The authors' processing: Amplifying reference gene primers gave estimates of nucleated cell counts. Produced via immunoSEQ multiplex PCR; TCRdb's table is partial and in-frame only. V and J calls plus clone size are reproduced from that table; the DNA served to infer D and trimming. Altogether 140,000 to 150,000 clones are present, 75% to 90% being singletons, with the ten largest covering about 1.8%. The data were taken from a study of blood T cell repertoires in COVID-19.

The sequenced sample was peripheral blood. The sequence came from a woman aged 50 to 65 with acute or convalescent COVID-19. The chain employs TRBV7-3 and TRBJ2-7; TRBD1 agrees at 9 bases. CDR3 protein: CASSPGTGPLYEQYF. CDR3 DNA sequence: TGTGCCAGCAGCCCCGGGACAGGGCCCCTCTACGAGCAGTACTTC.